This T cell receptor (beta chain) originates from a study of T-cell memory formation after mild COVID-19. Study results and limitations: Specificity for SARS-CoV-2 was not confirmed among the second-wave clones peaking on day 37.

CDR3 length: 15 amino acids. V lost 1 base and J 2 bases, leaving 10 bases between the germline ends. TCRdb independently ran MiXCR on the 5' RACE reads; one entry per CDR3 protein. The sample carries almost 350,000 distinct CDR3 sequences, around a fifth recorded once. Regarding this clonotype: Its antigen is as yet unknown.

The gene calls are TRBV12-3 or TRBV12-4 and TRBJ2-3; no reliable D call. The TCR comes from a man in his late teens or twenties who had mild COVID-19 (a few samples of this study predate the infection). Cell type and time point are not known. The sequenced material came from PBMCs or a T cell subset sorted from them (not recorded which). CDR3 DNA: TGTGCCAGCAGTTTAGGCCAGTTAAACACAGATACGCAGTATTTT. As protein: CASSLGQLNTDTQYF.